The sequence of this T cell receptor beta chain was determined in a study of T cell responses to AZD1222 COVID-19 vaccine. The repertoire was sequenced with immunoSEQ multiplex PCR; TCRdb's copy has only in-frame clones and lacks some. The data hold approximately 30,000 clones, with around 80% observed a single time. Worth noting for this clone: Its antigen remains unknown.

General study results and limits: Reportedly, nearly half of unique spike TCRs recognized epitopes outside B.1.351/B.1.1.7 mutations. Among vaccine-associated CD4 TCRs, coverage spanned spike, with dominance at 160-218 and 743-854.

CDR3 length: 12 residues. V lost 4 bases and J 11 bases, leaving 12 bases between the germline ends. CDR1 and CDR2 from the germline V gene are MNHEY and SVGAGI. The clonotype was recovered from an adult in good health. The specimen was peripheral blood, collected on day 0 of AZD1222 vaccination. V gene TRBV6-5 combines with J gene TRBJ2-1, with D perhaps being TRBD1 or TRBD2 (5 bases each). DNA for the CDR3: TGTGCCAGCAGTTCCCGGGACGGGAAGCAGTTCTTC. Protein: CASSSRDGKQFF.